This passage covers 18 T cell receptor beta chains from one sample sequenced in a study of T cell repertoires in cytomegalovirus infection (dated by TCRdb to the late 2010s). TCRdb records Illumina HiSeq 1500 as the sequencer. The raw public data were reprocessed by TCRdb itself: fastp quality trimming at Q25, MiXCR clonotype calling, in-frame beta chains only. Rows are combined by CDR3 protein, so each entry shows the most common genes and DNA. The sample profile shows hundreds of thousands of distinct CDR3 sequences; about 24% of them were found once. The top ten clonotypes cover roughly 8% of the sample. Sequencing used CD8+ T cells from PBMCs. These receptors were taken from a human donor in good health (CMV status not recorded). Some clones in this sample may be carry-over from other donors' samples.

In its sample, this clonotype was seen a few times. The chain combines TRBV12-3 or TRBV12-4 with TRBJ2-5; D not certain. This CDR3 is 13 amino acids long. Trimming cost V 6 bases and J 5 bases, with 13 bases left between them. The CDR3 loop is CASRKIRPETQYF. Here the CDR3 DNA reads TGTGCCAGCAGGAAAATACGCCCTGAGACCCAGTACTTC.

This clonotype appeared many times. The chain couples TRBV6-2 or TRBV6-3 to TRBJ1-1; D perhaps matches TRBD1 (6 bases). This CDR3 is 15 amino acids long. The V end lost 0 bases, the J end lost 0 bases, and 8 bases lay between the germline ends. Germline V gene lookup returns CDR1 MNHEY and CDR2 SVGEGT. The CDR3 region has the DNA TGTGCCAGCAGTTACTCCGGGGACATGAACACTGAAGCTTTCTTT. As protein: CASSYSGDMNTEAFF.

There are many counts of this clonotype. The rearrangement links TRBV7-6 to TRBJ2-5; D might be TRBD1 (6 bases). From germline, CDR1 is SGHVS and CDR2 FNYEAQ. The CDR3 has 14 residues. Trimming removed 2 bases at V and 5 bases at J, with 12 bases between. The CDR3 is CASSLQGRWETQYF. CDR3 DNA: TGTGCCAGCAGCTTACAGGGGCGATGGGAGACCCAGTACTTC. The whole variable domain, remainder taken from reference TRBV7-6 and TRBJ2-5, is GAGVSQSPRYKVTKRGQDVALRCDPISGHVSLYWYRQALGQGPEFLTYFNYEAQQDKSGLPNDRFSAERPEGSISTLTIQRTEQRDSAMYRCASSLQGRWETQYFGPGTRLLVL.

Worth noting for this clonotype: One base away lies a much larger clone, so this may be a sequencing read error. J is TRBJ2-1 and V is TRBV28; D call uncertain. The CDR3 is 15 residues long. Germline V gene lookup returns CDR1 MDHEN and CDR2 SYDVKM. The DNA for the CDR3 is TGTGTCAGCAGTCGAAGAGGTAGCTCCTACAATGAGCAGTTCTTC. Its translation: CVSSRRGSSYNEQFF.

CDR3 protein: CSAPWGTDNQPQHF. Written as DNA, the CDR3 is TGCAGTGCCCCGTGGGGGACGGATAATCAGCCCCAGCATTTT. The chain recombines TRBV20-1 with TRBJ1-5; a weak D match, TRBD1 (5 bases). Germline CDR1 and CDR2: DFQATT and SNEGSKA (reference sequence). The CDR3 totals 14 residues. The V gene lost 6 bases and the J gene lost 4 bases, with 16 bases spanning the gap.

With regard to this clonotype: This may stem from a read error, because a much larger clone lies one nucleotide away. The chain employs TRBV7-2 and TRBJ1-3; unclear D gene. CDR1 SGHTA and CDR2 FQGNSA come from the germline V gene. This CDR3 comprises 15 residues. The CDR3 spells CANSWTGSSGNTIYF. In DNA, the CDR3 is TGTGCCAACAGCTGGACGGGAAGCTCTGGAAACACCATATATTTT.

This clonotype came up many times. The chain recombines TRBV28 with TRBJ1-4; D may be TRBD1 (6 bases). Germline V CDR1 and CDR2: MDHEN, SYDVKM. The ends were cut back, 4 bases at V and 7 bases at J, with 19 bases in the middle. There are 16 residues in the CDR3. In DNA, the CDR3 is TGTGCCAGCAGTTCGCTCGGGGGGCTATGGTCTGAAAAACTGTTTTTT. Translated: CASSSLGGLWSEKLFF.

The CDR3 sequence is CASSPQGGTNQPQHF. For the CDR3, the DNA is TGTGCCAGCAGCCCCCAAGGGGGGACAAATCAGCCCCAGCATTTT. J is TRBJ1-5 and V is TRBV7-9; D is possibly TRBD1 (6 bases). The germline V gene has CDR1 SEHNR and CDR2 FQNEAQ (reference sequence). Trimming cost V 5 bases and J 4 bases, with 15 bases left between them. This CDR3 contains 15 residues.

This chain joins TRBV24-1 and TRBJ2-7; TRBD1 aligns across 7 bases. CDR3 size: 14 residues. Per germline, CDR1 KGHDR and CDR2 SFDVKD. The ends lost 3 bases at V and 2 bases at J; junction bases unmatched: 3. This CDR3 reads CATSDGTEPYEQYF. CDR3 DNA sequence: TGTGCCACCAGTGATGGGACAGAGCCCTACGAGCAGTACTTC.

The J gene is TRBJ1-5, the V gene TRBV20-1, with 8 bases lining up with TRBD1. Per the germline V gene, CDR1 is DFQATT and CDR2 is SNEGSKA (reference sequence). V shed 4 bases and J 5 bases; nucleotides not matched to a gene: 13. The CDR3 has 16 amino acids. The CDR3 protein is CSATRTGWRGDQPQHF. The CDR3, as DNA: TGCAGTGCTACCCGGACAGGGTGGCGGGGCGATCAGCCCCAGCATTTT.

This clonotype was found a few times. Written as DNA, the CDR3 is TGTGCCAGCAGTTTGTGGGGGGTGAACACCGGGGAGCTGTTTTTT. Protein: CASSLWGVNTGELFF. This chain joins TRBV28 and TRBJ2-2; maybe TRBD2 (6 bases). Germline-derived CDR1 and CDR2 are MDHEN and SYDVKM. V gave up 3 bases and J gave up 1 base, with 9 bases separating them. There are 15 residues in the CDR3.

Many counts were recorded for this clonotype. This rearrangement joins TRBV7-8 to TRBJ1-1; the D gene is possibly TRBD1 (6 bases). V was pared by 5 bases and J by 0 bases, with 22 bases between. In germline, CDR1 is SGHVS, CDR2 FQNEAQ. CDR3 length: 18 amino acids. CDR3 in amino acids: CASSAGTPNDLLNTEAFF. The CDR3 DNA reads as TGTGCCAGCAGCGCTGGGACACCGAACGATCTTTTGAACACTGAAGCTTTCTTT.

With regard to this clonotype: A much larger clone differs from this one at a single base, so this may be a read error. This chain connects TRBV12-3 or TRBV12-4 to TRBJ1-4; D may be TRBD1 (5 bases). This CDR3 spans 14 amino acids. Here the CDR3 DNA reads TGTGCCAACAGTTTAGGGCAGGGAGGAGAAAAACTGTTTTTT. Residues: CANSLGQGGEKLFF.

The V gene is TRBV15, the J gene TRBJ2-2, with TRBD2 identical over 7 bases. The germline V gene has CDR1 LNHNV and CDR2 YYDKDF (reference sequence). V lost 3 bases to trimming and J lost 0 bases; unmatched junction nucleotides: 4. The CDR3 covers 16 residues. CDR3 protein: CATSRPRGSNTGELFF. The CDR3 DNA sequence: TGTGCCACCAGCAGGCCGCGGGGGTCGAACACCGGGGAGCTGTTTTTT.

This sequence joins TRBV29-1 and TRBJ2-5; no firm D call. From germline, CDR1 is SQVTM and CDR2 ANQGSEA. CDR3 length: 12 residues. Trimming took off 3 bases at V and 7 bases at J, with 12 bases between the two ends. DNA of the CDR3: TGCAGCGTTGAGGGCAGTTTGGGGACCCAGTACTTC. This gives the protein CSVEGSLGTQYF. Supplemented by reference TRBV29-1 and TRBJ2-5, the full variable domain reads SAVISQKPSRDICQRGTSLTIQCQVDSQVTMMFWYRQQPGQSLTLIATANQGSEATYESGFVIDKFPISRPNLTFSTLTVSNMSPEDSSIYLCSVEGSLGTQYFGPGTRLLVL.

This clonotype was seen many times. V gene TRBV7-8 combines with J gene TRBJ2-3; the D is unclear. Trimming pared 1 base from V and 0 bases from J, leaving 20 bases between. Looked up from germline, CDR1 is SGHVS and CDR2 is FQNEAQ. This CDR3 contains 19 residues. The CDR3 loop is CASSLGRSHFFSSTDTQYF. The CDR3 DNA reads as TGTGCCAGCAGCTTAGGCCGGAGCCACTTCTTCTCTAGCACAGATACGCAGTATTTT.

This clonotype was counted at least ten times. The chain combines TRBV7-9 with TRBJ2-5; a possible D gene is TRBD2 (6 bases). V lost 5 bases to trimming and J lost 5 bases, with 12 bases between them. Germline V lookup: CDR1 SEHNR, CDR2 FQNEAQ (reference sequence). This CDR3 region has 13 residues. The CDR3 region has the DNA TGTGCCAGCAGCCTGGGGGAGGCGGAGACCCAGTACTTC. Translated: CASSLGEAETQYF.

This clonotype was observed at least ten times. The genes are TRBV6-2 or TRBV6-3 and TRBJ1-5; D is unresolved. Germline V gene lookup returns CDR1 MNHEY and CDR2 SVGEGT. Trimming shortened V by 2 bases and J by 0 bases, and 11 bases separated the two germline ends. There are 16 residues in the CDR3. CDR3 coding DNA: TGTGCCAGCAGTTACCGGGGAGGGCTTAGCAATCAGCCCCAGCATTTT. Translated: CASSYRGGLSNQPQHF.